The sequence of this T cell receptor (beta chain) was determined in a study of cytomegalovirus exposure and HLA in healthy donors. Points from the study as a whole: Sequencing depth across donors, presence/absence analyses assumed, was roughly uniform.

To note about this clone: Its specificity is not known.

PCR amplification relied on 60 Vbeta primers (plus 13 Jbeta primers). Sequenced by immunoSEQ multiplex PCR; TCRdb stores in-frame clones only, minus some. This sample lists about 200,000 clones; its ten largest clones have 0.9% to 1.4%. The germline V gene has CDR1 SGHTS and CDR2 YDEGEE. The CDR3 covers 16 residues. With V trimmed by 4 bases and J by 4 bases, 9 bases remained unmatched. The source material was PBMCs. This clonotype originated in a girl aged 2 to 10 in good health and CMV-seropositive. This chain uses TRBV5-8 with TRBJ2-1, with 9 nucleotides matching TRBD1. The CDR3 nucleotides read TGTGCCAGCAGCGGGGACAGGGTAGGGGATTACAATGAGCAGTTCTTC. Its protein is CASSGDRVGDYNEQFF.